This entry features one T cell receptor (beta chain) sequence. Its antigen is undetermined. The sample originates from a study of cytomegalovirus exposure and HLA in healthy donors. Study-level findings and limits: A missense variant in DCLRE1C was later tied to TCR beta V- and J-gene trimming.

CDR3 length equals 14 residues. The PCR contained 60 Vbeta and 13 Jbeta primers. This table comes from immunoSEQ multiplex PCR, and its TCRdb copy is limited to in-frame clones, with some not included. The repertoire has more than 95,000 clones, roughly 78% of them found once; the top ten carry about 1.7%. The rearrangement joins TRBV21-1 to TRBJ2-7; the table's D call, TRBD1, has no DNA check behind it. TRBV21-1 is termed a pseudogene. Sequenced material: PBMCs. The source of this sequence is a woman aged 40 to 50 in good health and CMV-seronegative. DNA of the CDR3: TGTGCCAGCAGCAAATCATCCAGGTCCTACGAGCAGTACTTC. Protein product: CASSKSSRSYEQYF.